This T cell receptor (beta chain) was sequenced during a study of T cells expressing NK-cell markers. Study at large: It was sorted CD3+CD56+NKG2C+, CD3+CD56+NKG2C- and CD3+CD56-NKG2C+ T cells that supplied the TCR beta repertoires. Out of eight donors sequenced, seven tested HCMV-seropositive and the remaining one seronegative. Study outcomes and limitations: These same clonotypes (in four donors) also led the CD3+CD56-NKG2C+ fraction.

As concerns this clonotype: What it recognizes is unknown.

Using the 5' RACE reads, TCRdb records one entry per CDR3 protein without DNA. The sample includes roughly 390,000 distinct CDR3 sequences. The CDR3 loop spans 15 amino acids. The germline CDR1 and CDR2 sequences are SGDLS and YYNGEE. The chain carries TRBV9 and TRBJ2-5; TCRdb calls TRBD1, which cannot be checked without DNA. The specimen was blood T cells: a sorted CD56 or NKG2C T cell subset, CD4+ or CD8+ T cells, or bulk PBMC T cells (not recorded which). The clonotype was recovered from a man aged 18 to 69 in good health. CDR3 residues: CASSERQGAGETQYF.